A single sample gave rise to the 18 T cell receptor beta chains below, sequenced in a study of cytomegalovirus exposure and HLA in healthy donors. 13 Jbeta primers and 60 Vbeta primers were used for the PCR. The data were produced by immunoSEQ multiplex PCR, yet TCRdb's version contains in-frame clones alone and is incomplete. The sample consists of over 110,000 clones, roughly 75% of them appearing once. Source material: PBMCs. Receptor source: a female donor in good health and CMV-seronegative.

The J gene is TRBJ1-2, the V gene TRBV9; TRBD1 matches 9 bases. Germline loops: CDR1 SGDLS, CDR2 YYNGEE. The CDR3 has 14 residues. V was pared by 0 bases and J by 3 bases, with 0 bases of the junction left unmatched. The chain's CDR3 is CASSVGTGDYGYTF. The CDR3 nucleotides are TGTGCCAGCAGCGTAGGGACAGGGGACTATGGCTACACCTTC.

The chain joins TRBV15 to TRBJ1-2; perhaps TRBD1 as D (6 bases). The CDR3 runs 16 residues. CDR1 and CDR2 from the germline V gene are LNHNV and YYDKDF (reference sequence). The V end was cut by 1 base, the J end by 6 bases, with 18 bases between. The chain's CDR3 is CATSRAYTLRTDGYTF. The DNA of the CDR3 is TGTGCCACCAGCAGAGCCTATACCCTCCGGACAGATGGCTACACCTTC.

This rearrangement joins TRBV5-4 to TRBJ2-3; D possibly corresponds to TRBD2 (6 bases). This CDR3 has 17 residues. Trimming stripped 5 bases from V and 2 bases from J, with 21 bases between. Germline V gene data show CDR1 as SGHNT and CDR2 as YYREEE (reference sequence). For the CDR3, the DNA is TGTGCCAGCAGTCCCCAACTAGCCCGGGCGCCCACAGATACGCAGTATTTT. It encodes CASSPQLARAPTDTQYF.

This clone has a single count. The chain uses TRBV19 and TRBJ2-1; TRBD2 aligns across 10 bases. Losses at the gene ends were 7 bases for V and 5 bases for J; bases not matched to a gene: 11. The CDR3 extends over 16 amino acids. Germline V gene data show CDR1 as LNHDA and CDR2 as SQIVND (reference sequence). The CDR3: CASNEVAGGENNEQFF. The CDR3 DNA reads TGTGCCAGTAACGAAGTAGCGGGGGGAGAAAACAATGAGCAGTTCTTC.

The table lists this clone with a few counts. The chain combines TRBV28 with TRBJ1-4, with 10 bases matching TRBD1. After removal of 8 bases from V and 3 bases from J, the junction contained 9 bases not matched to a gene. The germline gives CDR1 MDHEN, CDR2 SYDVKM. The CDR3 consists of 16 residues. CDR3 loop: CASRDRGGFPNEKLFF. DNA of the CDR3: TGTGCCAGCCGGGACAGGGGAGGATTCCCTAATGAAAAACTGTTTTTT.

The CDR3 loop is CSVEIGHSGYGYTF. The CDR3 nucleotides are TGCAGCGTTGAAATAGGCCACAGCGGATATGGCTACACCTTC. This chain connects TRBV29-1 to TRBJ1-2; D is undetermined. The CDR3 has 14 residues. The V and J ends lost 2 bases and 5 bases respectively, with 15 bases between them. Germline V gives CDR1 SQVTM, CDR2 ANQGSEA.

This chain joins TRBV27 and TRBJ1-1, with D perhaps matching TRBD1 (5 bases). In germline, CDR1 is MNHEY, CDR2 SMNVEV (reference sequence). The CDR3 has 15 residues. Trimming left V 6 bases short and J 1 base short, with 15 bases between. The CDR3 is CASSLGSGQNTEAFF. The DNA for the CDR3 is TGTGCCAGCAGCCTCGGATCAGGGCAGAACACTGAAGCTTTCTTT.

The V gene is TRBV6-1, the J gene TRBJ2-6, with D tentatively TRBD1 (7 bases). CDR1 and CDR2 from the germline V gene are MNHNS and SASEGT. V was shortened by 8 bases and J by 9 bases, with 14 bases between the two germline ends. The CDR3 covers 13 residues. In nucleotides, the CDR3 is TGTGCCAGCGGACAGGCGGGGATCAACGTCCTGACTTTC. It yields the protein CASGQAGINVLTF.

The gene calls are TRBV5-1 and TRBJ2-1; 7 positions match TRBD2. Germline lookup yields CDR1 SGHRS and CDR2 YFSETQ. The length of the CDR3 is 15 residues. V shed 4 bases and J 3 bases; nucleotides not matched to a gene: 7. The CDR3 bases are TGCGCCAGCAGCGACCTGGGGGGGAGCTACAATGAGCAGTTCTTC. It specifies CASSDLGGSYNEQFF.

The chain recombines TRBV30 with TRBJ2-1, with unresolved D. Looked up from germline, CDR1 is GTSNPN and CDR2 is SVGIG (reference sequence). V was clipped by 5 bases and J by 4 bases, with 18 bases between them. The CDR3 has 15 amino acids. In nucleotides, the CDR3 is TGTGCCTGGGACCATAACCCCCGGGTTTACAATGAGCAGTTCTTC. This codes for CAWDHNPRVYNEQFF.

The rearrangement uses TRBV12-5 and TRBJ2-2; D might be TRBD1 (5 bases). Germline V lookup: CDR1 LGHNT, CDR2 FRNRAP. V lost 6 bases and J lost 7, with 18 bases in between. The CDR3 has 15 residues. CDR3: CASGKTTGAVGELFF. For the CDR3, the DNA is TGTGCTAGTGGCAAAACTACAGGAGCTGTCGGGGAGCTGTTTTTT.

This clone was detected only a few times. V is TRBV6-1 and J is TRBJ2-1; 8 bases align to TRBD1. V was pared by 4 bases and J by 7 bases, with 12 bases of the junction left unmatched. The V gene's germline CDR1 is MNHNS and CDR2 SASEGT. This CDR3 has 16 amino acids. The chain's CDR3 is CASSGPQGAERNEQFF. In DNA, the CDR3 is TGTGCCAGCAGTGGACCTCAGGGGGCGGAGCGTAATGAGCAGTTCTTC.

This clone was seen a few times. The CDR3 DNA sequence: TGTGCCAGCAACCCACTAGCGGGAGGGGCGGATGAGCAGTTCTTC. The encoded protein is CASNPLAGGADEQFF. The J gene is TRBJ2-1, the V gene TRBV6-5; 13 nucleotides line up with TRBD2. Germline CDR1 is MNHEY and CDR2 is SVGAGI. After removal of 7 bases from V and 8 bases from J, the junction contained 8 bases not matched to a gene. The CDR3 sequence is 15 residues long.

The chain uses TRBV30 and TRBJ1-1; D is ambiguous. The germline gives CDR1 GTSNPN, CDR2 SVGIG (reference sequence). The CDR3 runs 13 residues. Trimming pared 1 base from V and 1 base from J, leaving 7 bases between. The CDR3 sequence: CAWSGSRNTEAFF. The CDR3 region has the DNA TGTGCCTGGAGTGGCTCGCGGAACACTGAAGCTTTCTTT.

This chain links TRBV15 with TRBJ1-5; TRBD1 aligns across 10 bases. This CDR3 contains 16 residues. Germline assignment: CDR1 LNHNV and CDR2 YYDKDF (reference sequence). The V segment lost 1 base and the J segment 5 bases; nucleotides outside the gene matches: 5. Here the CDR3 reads CATSRAGQGHHQPQHF. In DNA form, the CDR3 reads TGTGCCACCAGCAGAGCGGGACAGGGGCACCATCAGCCCCAGCATTTT.

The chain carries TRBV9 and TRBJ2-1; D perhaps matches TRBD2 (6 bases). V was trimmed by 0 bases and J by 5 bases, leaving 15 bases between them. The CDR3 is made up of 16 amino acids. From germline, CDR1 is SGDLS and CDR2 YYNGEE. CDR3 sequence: CASSVGGDFRNNEQFF. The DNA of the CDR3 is TGTGCCAGCAGCGTAGGGGGGGACTTCCGGAACAATGAGCAGTTCTTC.

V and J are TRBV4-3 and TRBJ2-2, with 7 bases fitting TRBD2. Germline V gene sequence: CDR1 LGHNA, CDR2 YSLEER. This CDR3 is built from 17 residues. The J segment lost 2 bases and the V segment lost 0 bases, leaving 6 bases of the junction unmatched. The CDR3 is CASSQDGGGANTGELFF. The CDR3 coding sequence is TGCGCCAGCAGCCAAGATGGGGGAGGGGCCAACACCGGGGAGCTGTTTTTT.

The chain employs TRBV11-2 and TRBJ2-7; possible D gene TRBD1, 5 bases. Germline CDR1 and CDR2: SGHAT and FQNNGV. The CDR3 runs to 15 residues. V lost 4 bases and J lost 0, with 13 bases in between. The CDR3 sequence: CASSSLVGPSYEQYF. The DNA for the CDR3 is TGTGCCAGCAGCTCGTTGGTGGGGCCCTCCTACGAGCAGTACTTC.